This T cell receptor beta chain was captured in a study of blood T cell repertoires in COVID-19. Overall study context: Nucleic acid was either cDNA or gDNA, and it came from T cells, B-cell-depleted T cells, or PBMCs.

This clone occurred once. Clones were sequenced by immunoSEQ multiplex PCR, and TCRdb holds only the in-frame ones, with some missing. Among 150,000 or so clones, 90% were seen once, and the ten largest hold 0.5% to 0.55%. This TCR was recovered from a man in his fifties or sixties with acute or convalescent COVID-19. Sequences were obtained from peripheral blood.

The CDR3 nucleotides read TGTGCCAGCAGCTTTGACCCAACAGGGGTAGGAACTGAAGCTTTCTTT. It translates to CASSFDPTGVGTEAFF. The chain carries TRBV7-2 and TRBJ1-1; TRBD1 agrees at 7 bases. V gave up 3 bases and J gave up 5 bases; unmatched junction bases: 12. The CDR3 spans 16 residues. Germline V gene lookup returns CDR1 SGHTA and CDR2 FQGNSA. Looking up the rest from reference TRBV7-2 and TRBJ1-1 gives the full variable domain: GAGVSQSPSNKVTEKGKDVELRCDPISGHTALYWYRQSLGQGLEFLIYFQGNSAPDKSGLPSDRFSAERTGGSVSTLTIQRTQQEDSAVYLCASSFDPTGVGTEAFFGQGTRLTVV.